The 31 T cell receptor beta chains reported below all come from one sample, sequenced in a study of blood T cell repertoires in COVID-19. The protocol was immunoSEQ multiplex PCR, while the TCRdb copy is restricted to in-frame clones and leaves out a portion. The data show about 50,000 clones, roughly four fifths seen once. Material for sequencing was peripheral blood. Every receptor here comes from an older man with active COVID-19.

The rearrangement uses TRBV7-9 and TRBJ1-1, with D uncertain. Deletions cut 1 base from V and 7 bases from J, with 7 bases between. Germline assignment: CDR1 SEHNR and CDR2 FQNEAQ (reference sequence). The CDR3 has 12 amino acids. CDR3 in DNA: TGTGCCAGCAGCTTAGTGGGAGATGAAGCTTTCTTT. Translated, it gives CASSLVGDEAFF.

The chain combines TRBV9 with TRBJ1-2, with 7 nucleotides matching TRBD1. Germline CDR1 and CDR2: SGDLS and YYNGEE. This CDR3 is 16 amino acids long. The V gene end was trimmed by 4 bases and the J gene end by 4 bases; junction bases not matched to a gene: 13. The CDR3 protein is CASSPDGAGGGYGYTF. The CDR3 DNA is TGTGCCAGCAGCCCGGATGGGGCAGGGGGTGGCTATGGCTACACCTTC.

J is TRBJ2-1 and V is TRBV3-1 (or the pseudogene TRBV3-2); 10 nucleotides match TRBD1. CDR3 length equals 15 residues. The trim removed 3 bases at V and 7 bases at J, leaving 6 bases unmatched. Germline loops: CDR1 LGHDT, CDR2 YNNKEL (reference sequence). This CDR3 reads CASSQGTGVINEQFF. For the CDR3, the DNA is TGTGCCAGCAGCCAGGGGACAGGGGTGATAAATGAGCAGTTCTTC.

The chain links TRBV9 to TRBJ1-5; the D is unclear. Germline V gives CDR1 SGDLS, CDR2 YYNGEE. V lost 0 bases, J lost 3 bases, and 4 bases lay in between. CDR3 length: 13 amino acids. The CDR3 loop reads CASSVGHNQPQHF. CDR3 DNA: TGTGCCAGCAGCGTAGGACACAATCAGCCCCAGCATTTT.

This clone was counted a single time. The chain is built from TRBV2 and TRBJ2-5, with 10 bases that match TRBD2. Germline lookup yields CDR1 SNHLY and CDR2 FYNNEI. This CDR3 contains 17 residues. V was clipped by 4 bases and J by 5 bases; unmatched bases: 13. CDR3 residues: CASSVRLAGARGETQYF. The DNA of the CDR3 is TGTGCCAGCAGTGTTAGGCTAGCGGGGGCCCGGGGGGAGACCCAGTACTTC.

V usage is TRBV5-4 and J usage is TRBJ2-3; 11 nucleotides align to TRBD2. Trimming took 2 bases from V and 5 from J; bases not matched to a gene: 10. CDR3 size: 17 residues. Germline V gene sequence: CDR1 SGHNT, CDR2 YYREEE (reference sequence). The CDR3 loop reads CASSFRLIAGGQDTQYF. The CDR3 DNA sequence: TGTGCCAGCAGCTTCCGTTTGATAGCGGGGGGGCAAGATACGCAGTATTTT.

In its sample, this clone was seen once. CDR3 DNA sequence: TGCACCAGCAGCCACTCACTAGCGGGGAGAGATACGCAGTATTTT. It translates to CTSSHSLAGRDTQYF. The chain carries TRBV1 and TRBJ2-3; the table's D gene call, TRBD2, was not cross checked with the DNA. TRBV1 is assigned pseudogene status. The CDR3 is made up of 15 amino acids.

The CDR3 loop reads CSVSGQGREKLFF. For the CDR3, the DNA is TGCAGCGTGTCGGGACAGGGGAGAGAAAAACTGTTTTTT. The rearrangement joins TRBV29-1 to TRBJ1-4; 10 bases are shared with TRBD1. There are 13 residues in the CDR3. The germline V gene encodes CDR1 SQVTM and CDR2 ANQGSEA. J gave up 8 bases and V 6 bases, and 6 bases lay outside the gene matches.

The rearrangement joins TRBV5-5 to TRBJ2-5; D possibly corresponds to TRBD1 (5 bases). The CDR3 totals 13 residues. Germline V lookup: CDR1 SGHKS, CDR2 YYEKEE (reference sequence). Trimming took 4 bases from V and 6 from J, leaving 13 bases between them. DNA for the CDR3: TGTGCCAGCAGCCCGTTGGACATACAGACCCAGTACTTC. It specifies CASSPLDIQTQYF. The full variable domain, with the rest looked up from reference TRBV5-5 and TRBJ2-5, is DAGVTQSPTHLIKTRGQQVTLRCSPISGHKSVSWYQQVLGQGPQFIFQYYEKEERGRGNFPDRFSARQFPNYSSELNVNALLLGDSALYLCASSPLDIQTQYFGPGTRLLVL.

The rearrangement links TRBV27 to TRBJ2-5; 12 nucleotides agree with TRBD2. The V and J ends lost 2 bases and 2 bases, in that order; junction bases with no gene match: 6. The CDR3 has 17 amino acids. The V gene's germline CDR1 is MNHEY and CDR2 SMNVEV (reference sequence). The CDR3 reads CASSLGASGGVQETQYF. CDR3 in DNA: TGTGCCAGCAGTTTAGGGGCTAGCGGGGGGGTTCAAGAGACCCAGTACTTC.

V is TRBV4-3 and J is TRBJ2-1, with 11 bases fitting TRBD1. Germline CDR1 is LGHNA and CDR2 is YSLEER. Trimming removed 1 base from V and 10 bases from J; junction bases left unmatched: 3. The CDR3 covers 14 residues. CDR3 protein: CASSQGTGGSEQFF. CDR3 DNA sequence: TGCGCCAGCAGCCAAGGGACAGGGGGCAGCGAGCAGTTCTTC.

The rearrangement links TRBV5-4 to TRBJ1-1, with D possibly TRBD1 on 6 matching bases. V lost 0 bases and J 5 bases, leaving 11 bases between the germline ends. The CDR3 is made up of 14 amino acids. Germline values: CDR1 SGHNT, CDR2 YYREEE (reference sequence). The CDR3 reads CASSLGAGDTEAFF. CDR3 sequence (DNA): TGTGCCAGCAGCTTGGGGGCAGGGGATACTGAAGCTTTCTTT.

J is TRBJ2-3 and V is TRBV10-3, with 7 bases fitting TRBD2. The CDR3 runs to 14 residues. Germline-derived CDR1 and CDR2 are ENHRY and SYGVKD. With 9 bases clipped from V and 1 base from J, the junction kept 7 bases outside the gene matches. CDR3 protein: CAIAGTIGTDTQYF. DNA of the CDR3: TGTGCCATTGCCGGGACTATCGGCACAGATACGCAGTATTTT.

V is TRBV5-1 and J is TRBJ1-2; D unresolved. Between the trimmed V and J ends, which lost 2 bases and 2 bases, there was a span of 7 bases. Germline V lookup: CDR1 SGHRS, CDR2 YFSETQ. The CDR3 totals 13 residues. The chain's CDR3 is CASSFGRNYGYTF. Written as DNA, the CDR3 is TGCGCCAGCAGCTTTGGGAGGAACTATGGCTACACCTTC.

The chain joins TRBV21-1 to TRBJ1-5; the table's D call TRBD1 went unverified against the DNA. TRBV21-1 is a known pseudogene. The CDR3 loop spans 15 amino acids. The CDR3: CASSRGQDDYQPQHF. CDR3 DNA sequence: TGTGCCAGCAGCCGAGGACAGGACGATTATCAGCCCCAGCATTTT.

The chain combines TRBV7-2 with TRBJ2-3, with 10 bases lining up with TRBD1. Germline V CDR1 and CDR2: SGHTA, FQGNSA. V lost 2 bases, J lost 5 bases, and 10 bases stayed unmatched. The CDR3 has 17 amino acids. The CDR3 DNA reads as TGTGCCAGCAGCTTAAGTGGGACAGGGGCGAAGGGAGATACGCAGTATTTT. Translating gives CASSLSGTGAKGDTQYF.

CDR3 amino acids: CASGLAGTDNSPLHF. The CDR3 DNA reads TGTGCTAGTGGTTTGGCCGGGACAGATAATTCACCCCTCCACTTT. The rearrangement links TRBV12-5 to TRBJ1-6, with 7 positions matching TRBD1. This CDR3 comprises 15 residues. Germline CDR1 is LGHNT and CDR2 is FRNRAP. V was pared by 1 base and J by 5 bases, with 2 bases of the junction left unmatched.

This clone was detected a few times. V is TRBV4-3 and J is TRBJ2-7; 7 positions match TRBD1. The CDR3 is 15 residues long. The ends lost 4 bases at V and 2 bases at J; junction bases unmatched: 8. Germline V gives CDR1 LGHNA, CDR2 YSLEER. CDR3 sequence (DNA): TGCGCCAGCAGCCTCGGACAGGAAACGACCTACGAGCAGTACTTC. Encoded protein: CASSLGQETTYEQYF.

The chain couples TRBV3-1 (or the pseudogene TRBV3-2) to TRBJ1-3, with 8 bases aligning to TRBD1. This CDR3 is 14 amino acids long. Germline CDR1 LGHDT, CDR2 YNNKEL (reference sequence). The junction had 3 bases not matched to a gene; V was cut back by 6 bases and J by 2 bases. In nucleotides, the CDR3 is TGTGCCAGCAGACAGGGGGTTGCTGGAAACACCATATATTTT. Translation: CASRQGVAGNTIYF.

CDR3 sequence reads: CASSLTGGDNEQFF. CDR3 in DNA: TGTGCCAGCAGCTTAACCGGGGGAGACAATGAGCAGTTCTTC. V gene TRBV7-3 combines with J gene TRBJ2-1, with a possible D match to TRBD2 (6 bases). This CDR3 contains 14 residues. Looked up from germline, CDR1 is SGHTA and CDR2 is FQGTGA. Trimming pared 0 bases from V and 5 bases from J, leaving 8 bases between. The entire variable domain, with the rest obtained from reference TRBV7-3 and TRBJ2-1, is as follows: GAGVSQTPSNKVTEKGKYVELRCDPISGHTALYWYRQSLGQGPEFLIYFQGTGAADDSGLPNDRFFAVRPEGSVSTLKIQRTERGDSAVYLCASSLTGGDNEQFFGPGTRLTVL.

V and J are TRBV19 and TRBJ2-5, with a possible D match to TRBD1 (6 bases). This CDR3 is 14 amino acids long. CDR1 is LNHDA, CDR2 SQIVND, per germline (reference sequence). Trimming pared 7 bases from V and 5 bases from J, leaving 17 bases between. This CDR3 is CASTSTGLYETQYF. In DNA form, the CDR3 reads TGTGCCAGTACCTCGACAGGACTTTACGAGACCCAGTACTTC.

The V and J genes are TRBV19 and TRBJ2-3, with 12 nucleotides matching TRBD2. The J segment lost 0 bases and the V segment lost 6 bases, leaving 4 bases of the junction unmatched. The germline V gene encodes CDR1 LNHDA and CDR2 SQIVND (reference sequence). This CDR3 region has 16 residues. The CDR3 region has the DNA TGTGCCAGTAGGGGGACTAGCGGGCTCAGCACAGATACGCAGTATTTT. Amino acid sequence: CASRGTSGLSTDTQYF.

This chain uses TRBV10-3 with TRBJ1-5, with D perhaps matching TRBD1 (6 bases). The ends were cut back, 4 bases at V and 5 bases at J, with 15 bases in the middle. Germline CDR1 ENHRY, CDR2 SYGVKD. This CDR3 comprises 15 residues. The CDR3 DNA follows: TGTGCCATCAGTGCGTCCAGGGGAAGGGATCAGCCCCAGCATTTT. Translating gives CAISASRGRDQPQHF.

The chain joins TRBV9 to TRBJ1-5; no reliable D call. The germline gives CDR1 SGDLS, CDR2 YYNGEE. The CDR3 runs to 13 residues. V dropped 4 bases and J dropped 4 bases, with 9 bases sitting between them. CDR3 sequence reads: CASSSGWNQPQHF. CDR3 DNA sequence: TGTGCCAGCAGCTCCGGGTGGAATCAGCCCCAGCATTTT.

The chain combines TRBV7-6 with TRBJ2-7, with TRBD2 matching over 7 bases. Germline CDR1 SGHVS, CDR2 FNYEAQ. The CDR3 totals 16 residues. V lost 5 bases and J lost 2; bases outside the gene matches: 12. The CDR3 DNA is TGTGCCAGCAGCCCCGGATTACGGACTAGGACCTACGAGCAGTACTTC. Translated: CASSPGLRTRTYEQYF.

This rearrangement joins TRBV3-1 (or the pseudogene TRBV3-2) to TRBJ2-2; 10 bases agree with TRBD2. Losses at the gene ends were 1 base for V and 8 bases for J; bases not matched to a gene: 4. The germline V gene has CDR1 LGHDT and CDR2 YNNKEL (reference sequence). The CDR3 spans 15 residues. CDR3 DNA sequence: TGTGCCAGCAGCCAAGCAGGGACTAGCGAAGGGGAGCTGTTTTTT. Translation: CASSQAGTSEGELFF.

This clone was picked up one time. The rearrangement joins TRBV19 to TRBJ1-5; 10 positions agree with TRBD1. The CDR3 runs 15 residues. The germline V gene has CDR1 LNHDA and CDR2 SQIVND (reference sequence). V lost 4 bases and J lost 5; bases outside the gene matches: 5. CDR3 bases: TGTGCCAGTAGTAAATCGGGACAGGGGTATCAGCCCCAGCATTTT. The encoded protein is CASSKSGQGYQPQHF.

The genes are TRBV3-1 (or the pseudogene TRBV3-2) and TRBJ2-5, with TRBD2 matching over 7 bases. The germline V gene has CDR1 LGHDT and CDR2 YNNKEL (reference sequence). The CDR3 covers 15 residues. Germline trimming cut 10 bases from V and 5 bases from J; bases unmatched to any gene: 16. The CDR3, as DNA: TGTGCCAAGCCGCCACTGAGCGGGGTTCGGGAGACCCAGTACTTC. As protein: CAKPPLSGVRETQYF.

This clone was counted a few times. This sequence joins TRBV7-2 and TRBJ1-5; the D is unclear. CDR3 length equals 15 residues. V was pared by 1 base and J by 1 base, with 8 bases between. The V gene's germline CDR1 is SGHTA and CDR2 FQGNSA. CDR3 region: CASSLGPGSNQPQHF. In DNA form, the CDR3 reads TGTGCCAGCAGCTTAGGGCCGGGGAGCAATCAGCCCCAGCATTTT.

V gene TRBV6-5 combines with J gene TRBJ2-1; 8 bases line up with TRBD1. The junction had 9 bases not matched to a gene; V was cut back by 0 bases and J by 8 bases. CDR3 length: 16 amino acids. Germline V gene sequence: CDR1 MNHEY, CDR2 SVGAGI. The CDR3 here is CASSYSLGTGFDEQFF. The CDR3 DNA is TGTGCCAGCAGTTACTCCCTCGGGACAGGCTTCGATGAGCAGTTCTTC.

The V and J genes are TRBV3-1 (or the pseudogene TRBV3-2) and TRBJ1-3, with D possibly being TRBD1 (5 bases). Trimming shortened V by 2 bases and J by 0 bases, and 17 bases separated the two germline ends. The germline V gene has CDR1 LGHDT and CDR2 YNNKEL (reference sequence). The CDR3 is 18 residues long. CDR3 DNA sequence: TGTGCCAGCAGCCAAAACTTCGGGGGAGGCATCTCTGGAAACACCATATATTTT. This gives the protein CASSQNFGGGISGNTIYF.